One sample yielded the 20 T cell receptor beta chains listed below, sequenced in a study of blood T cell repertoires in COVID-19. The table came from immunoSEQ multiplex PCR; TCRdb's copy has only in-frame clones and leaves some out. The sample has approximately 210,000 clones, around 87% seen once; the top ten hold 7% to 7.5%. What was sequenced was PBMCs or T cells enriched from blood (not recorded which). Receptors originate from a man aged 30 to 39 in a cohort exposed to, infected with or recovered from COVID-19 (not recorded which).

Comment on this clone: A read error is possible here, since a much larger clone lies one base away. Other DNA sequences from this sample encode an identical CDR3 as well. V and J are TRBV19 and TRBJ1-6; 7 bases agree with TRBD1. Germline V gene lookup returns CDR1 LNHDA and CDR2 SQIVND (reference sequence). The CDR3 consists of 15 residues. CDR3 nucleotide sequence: TGTGCCAGTTCGTTGTGGGGACAGAACAATTCACCTCTCCACTTT. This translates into CASSLWGQNNSPLHF.

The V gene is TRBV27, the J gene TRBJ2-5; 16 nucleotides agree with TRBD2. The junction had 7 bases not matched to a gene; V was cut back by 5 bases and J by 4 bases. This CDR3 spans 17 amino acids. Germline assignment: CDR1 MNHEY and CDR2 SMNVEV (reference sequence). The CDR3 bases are TGTGCCAGCAGTGGGACTAGCGGGAGGGTCGGGGGAGAGACCCAGTACTTC. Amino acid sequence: CASSGTSGRVGGETQYF.

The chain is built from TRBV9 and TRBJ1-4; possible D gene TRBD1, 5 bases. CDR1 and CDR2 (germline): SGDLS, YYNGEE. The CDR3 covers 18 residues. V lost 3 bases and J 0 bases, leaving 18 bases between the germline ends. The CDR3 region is CASSGSGDWLATNEKLFF. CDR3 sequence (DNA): TGTGCCAGCAGCGGGTCGGGGGACTGGCTCGCAACTAATGAAAAACTGTTTTTT.

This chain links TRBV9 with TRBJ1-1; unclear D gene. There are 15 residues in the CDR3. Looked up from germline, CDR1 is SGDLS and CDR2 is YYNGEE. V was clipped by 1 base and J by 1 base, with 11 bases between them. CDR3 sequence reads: CASSVRSSGNTEAFF. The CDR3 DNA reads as TGTGCCAGCAGCGTACGGTCGTCAGGGAACACTGAAGCTTTCTTT.

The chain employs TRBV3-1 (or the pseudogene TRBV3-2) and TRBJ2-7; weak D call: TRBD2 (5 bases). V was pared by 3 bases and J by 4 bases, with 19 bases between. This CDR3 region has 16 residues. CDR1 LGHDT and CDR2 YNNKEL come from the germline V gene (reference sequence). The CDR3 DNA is TGTGCCAGCAGCCACCCCGTACTAGGATTTGGGTACGAGCAGTACTTC. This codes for CASSHPVLGFGYEQYF.

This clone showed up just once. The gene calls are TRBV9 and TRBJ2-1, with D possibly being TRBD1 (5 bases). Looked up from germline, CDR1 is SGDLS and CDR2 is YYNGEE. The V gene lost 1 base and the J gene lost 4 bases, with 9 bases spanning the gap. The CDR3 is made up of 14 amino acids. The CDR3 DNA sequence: TGTGCCAGCAGCGTAACAGGACATTACAATGAGCAGTTCTTC. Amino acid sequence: CASSVTGHYNEQFF.

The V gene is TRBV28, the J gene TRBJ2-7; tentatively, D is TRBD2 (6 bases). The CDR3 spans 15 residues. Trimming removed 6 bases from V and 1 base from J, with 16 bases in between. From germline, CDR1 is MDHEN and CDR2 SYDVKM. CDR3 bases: TGTGCCAGCAGCCTGGGACTCACCCCTTCCTACGAGCAGTACTTC. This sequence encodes CASSLGLTPSYEQYF.

CDR3 nucleotide sequence: TGTGCCTCGCACAGGGGTTTAGGAAACACCATATATTTT. It yields the protein CASHRGLGNTIYF. The genes are TRBV6-4 and TRBJ1-3; TRBD1 matches at 7 bases. Per the germline V gene, CDR1 is MRHNA and CDR2 is SNTAGT. This CDR3 has 13 amino acids. Germline trimming cut 11 bases from V and 4 bases from J; bases unmatched to any gene: 8.

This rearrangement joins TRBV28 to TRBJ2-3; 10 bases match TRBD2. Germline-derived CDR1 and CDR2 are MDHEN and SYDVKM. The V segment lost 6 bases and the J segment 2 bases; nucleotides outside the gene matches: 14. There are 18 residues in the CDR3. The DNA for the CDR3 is TGTGCCAGCAGCTATATGCCCCTAGCGGGAGTCGTCACAGATACGCAGTATTTT. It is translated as CASSYMPLAGVVTDTQYF.

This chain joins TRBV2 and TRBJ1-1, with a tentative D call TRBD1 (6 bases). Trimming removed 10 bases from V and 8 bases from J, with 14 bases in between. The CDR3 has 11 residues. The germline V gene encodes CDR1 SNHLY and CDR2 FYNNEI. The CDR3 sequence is CATQRGGEAFF. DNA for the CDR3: TGTGCCACCCAAAGGGGGGGAGAAGCTTTCTTT.

The CDR3 bases are TGTGCCAGCAGACCAGATGTGGGACAGGGCGAAGGTGGGGCCAACGTCCTGACTTTC. Translated, it gives CASRPDVGQGEGGANVLTF. The chain has TRBV7-9 and TRBJ2-6; 9 bases agree with TRBD1. CDR3 length: 19 residues. The trim removed 6 bases at V and 3 bases at J, leaving 15 bases unmatched. Germline V gene data show CDR1 as SEHNR and CDR2 as FQNEAQ (reference sequence).

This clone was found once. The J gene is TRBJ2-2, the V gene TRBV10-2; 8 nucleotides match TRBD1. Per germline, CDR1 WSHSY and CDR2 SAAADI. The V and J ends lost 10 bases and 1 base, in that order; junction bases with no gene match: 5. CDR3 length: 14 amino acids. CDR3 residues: CATQGTGNTGELFF. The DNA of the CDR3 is TGCGCCACCCAAGGGACAGGGAACACCGGGGAGCTGTTTTTT.

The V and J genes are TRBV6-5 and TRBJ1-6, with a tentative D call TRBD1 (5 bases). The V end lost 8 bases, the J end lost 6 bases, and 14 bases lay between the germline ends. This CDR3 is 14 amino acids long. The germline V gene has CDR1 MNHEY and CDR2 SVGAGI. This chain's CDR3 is CASADDSPNSPLHF. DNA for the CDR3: TGTGCCAGCGCCGATGACAGTCCTAATTCACCCCTCCACTTT.

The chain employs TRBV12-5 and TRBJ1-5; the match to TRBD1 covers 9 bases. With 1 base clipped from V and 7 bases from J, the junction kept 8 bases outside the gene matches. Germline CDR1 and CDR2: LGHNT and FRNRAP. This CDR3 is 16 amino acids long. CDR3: CASGLDGGQGRQPQHF. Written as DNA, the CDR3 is TGTGCTAGTGGTTTGGACGGGGGACAGGGACGGCAGCCCCAGCATTTT.

CDR3 in amino acids: CASNEVGSFGYTF. Written as DNA, the CDR3 is TGCGCCAGCAATGAGGTCGGGTCTTTTGGCTACACCTTC. The J gene is TRBJ1-2, the V gene TRBV5-1; D remains unclear. Germline CDR1 reads SGHRS; CDR2 reads YFSETQ. V was pared by 6 bases and J by 7 bases, with 16 bases between. The CDR3 is 13 residues long.

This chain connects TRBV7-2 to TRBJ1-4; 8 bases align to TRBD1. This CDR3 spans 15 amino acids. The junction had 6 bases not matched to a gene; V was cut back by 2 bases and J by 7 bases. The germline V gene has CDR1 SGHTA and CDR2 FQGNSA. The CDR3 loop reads CASSLLGQGTEKLFF. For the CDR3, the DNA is TGTGCCAGCAGCTTACTCGGACAGGGCACTGAAAAACTGTTTTTT.

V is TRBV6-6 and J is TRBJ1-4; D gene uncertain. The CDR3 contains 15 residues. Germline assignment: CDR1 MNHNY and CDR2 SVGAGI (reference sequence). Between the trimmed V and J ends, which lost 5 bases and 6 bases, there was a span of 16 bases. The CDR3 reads CASSPGSSFDEKLFF. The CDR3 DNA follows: TGTGCCAGCAGTCCTGGGAGCAGTTTTGATGAAAAACTGTTTTTT.

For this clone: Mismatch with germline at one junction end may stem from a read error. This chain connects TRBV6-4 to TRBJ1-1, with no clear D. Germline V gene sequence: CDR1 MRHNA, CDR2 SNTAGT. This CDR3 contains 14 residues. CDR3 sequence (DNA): TGTGCCAGCAGTGACAAAATCGTCCCGTCCGGTAAGCTCTTT. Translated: CASSDKIVPSGKLF.

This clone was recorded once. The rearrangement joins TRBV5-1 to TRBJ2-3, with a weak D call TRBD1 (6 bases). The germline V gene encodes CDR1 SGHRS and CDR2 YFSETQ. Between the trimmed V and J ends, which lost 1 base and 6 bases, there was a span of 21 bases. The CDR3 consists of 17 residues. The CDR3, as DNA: TGCGCCAGCAGCTTGTTAGTAACAGGGACCCCCTCGGATACGCAGTATTTT. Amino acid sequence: CASSLLVTGTPSDTQYF.

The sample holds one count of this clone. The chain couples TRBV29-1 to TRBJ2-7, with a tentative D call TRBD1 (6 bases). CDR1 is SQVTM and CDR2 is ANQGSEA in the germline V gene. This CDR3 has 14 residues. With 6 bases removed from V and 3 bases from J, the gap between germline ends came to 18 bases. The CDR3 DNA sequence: TGCAGCGTGGGCCCCCGGGCAGGGGACTACGAGCAGTACTTC. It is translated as CSVGPRAGDYEQYF.